This TCR beta chain appears in the sequencing data of a study of lymphopenia after photon versus proton radiotherapy. As to this clone: Its specificity is not known.

Whole-study findings and limits: Photon-treated patients lost naive T cells and TCR diversity; proton-treated stayed stable. Larger post-nadir TCR diversity loss correlated inversely with survival in deceased patients. After the lymphocyte nadir, photon-treated repertoires showed oligoclonal expansion, especially of CD8+ Temra cells.

Trimming removed 4 bases from V and 8 bases from J, with 16 bases in between. The CDR3 is 14 residues long. The germline gives CDR1 SGHRS, CDR2 YFSETQ. TCRdb's table, derived via immunoSEQ multiplex PCR, lists solely in-frame clones and lacks some. Of 67,000 or so clones listed, 85% to 90% are singletons. The rearrangement joins TRBV5-1 to TRBJ2-4; TRBD2 is a possible D gene (6 bases). This receptor was obtained from an elderly man with esophageal cancer. Sequencing used peripheral blood, obtained from a patient treated with proton-based radiotherapy. The CDR3: CASSRAGMTDIQYF. CDR3 bases: TGCGCCAGCAGCCGGGCGGGAATGACGGACATTCAGTACTTC.